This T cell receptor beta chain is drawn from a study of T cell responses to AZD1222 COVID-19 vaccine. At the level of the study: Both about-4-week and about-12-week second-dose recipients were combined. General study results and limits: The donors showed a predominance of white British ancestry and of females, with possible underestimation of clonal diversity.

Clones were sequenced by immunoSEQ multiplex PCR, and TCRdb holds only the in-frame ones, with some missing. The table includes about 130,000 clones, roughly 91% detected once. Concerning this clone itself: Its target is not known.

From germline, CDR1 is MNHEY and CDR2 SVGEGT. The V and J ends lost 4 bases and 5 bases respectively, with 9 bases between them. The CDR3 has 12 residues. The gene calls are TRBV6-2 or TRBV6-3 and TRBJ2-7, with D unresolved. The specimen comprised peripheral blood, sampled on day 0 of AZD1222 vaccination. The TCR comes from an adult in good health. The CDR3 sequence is CASSSPKDEQYF. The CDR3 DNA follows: TGTGCCAGCAGTTCCCCCAAAGACGAGCAGTACTTC.